This T cell receptor (beta chain) derives from a study of CD8 T cells in Susac syndrome. As for the study in general: Among the Susac syndrome patients sequenced, 5 or 6 had active disease and 8 or 9 were in remission.

Findings and limits, study-wide: CD8+ clones in Susac expanded most in TEMRA cells and active patients.

RNA amounts of 0.5 to 1 ug underwent reverse transcription with random hexamers. The amplification used immunoSEQ multiplex PCR on TCR beta CDR3; it spanned 54 Vbeta and 13 Jbeta. A single record per CDR3 protein comes from TCRdb applying MiXCR to the immunoSEQ multiplex PCR reads. The table lists about 140,000 distinct CDR3 sequences, more than 85% of them singletons, with under 0.2% in the top ten. V lost 5 bases to trimming and J lost 9 bases, with 11 bases between them. The CDR3 covers 12 residues. Looked up from germline, CDR1 is ENHRY and CDR2 is SYGVKD. Sequencing of TCR beta was carried out in blood CD8+ and CD4+ T cells. To note about this clonotype: What it recognizes is unknown.

The sequenced sample was CD8+ T cells from PBMCs. The TCR originated in a human donor with Susac syndrome. The J gene is TRBJ2-1, the V gene TRBV10-3; D gene unclear. CDR3 in amino acids: CAISPTGPEQFF. CDR3 DNA sequence: TGTGCCATCAGTCCGACTGGCCCTGAGCAGTTCTTC.